This TCR beta chain was sequenced during a study of CD8 T cells in ankylosing spondylitis. Points from the study as a whole: Reportedly, disease-linked clones are significantly enriched in ankylosing spondylitis patients' matched synovial fluid. Reactive arthritis synovial fluid and blood previously showed some of these motif variants. What seemed typical of ankylosing spondylitis blood was a TCR beta motif built from eight highly homologous variants.

Regarding this clonotype: Its antigen is not known.

Preparation of TCR beta libraries was done by quantitative 5'-RACE with molecular barcodes. TCRdb re-derived calls from the 5' RACE reads in MiXCR, one entry per CDR3 protein. The data contain about 160,000 distinct CDR3 sequences, 8.5% to 10% of them singletons. CDR1 is MNHEY and CDR2 is SVGEGT in the germline V gene. V shed 0 bases, J shed 7 bases, and the junction held 10 bases outside the gene matches. The CDR3 runs to 17 residues. This chain connects TRBV6-2 or TRBV6-3 to TRBJ2-1; TRBD2 agrees at 9 bases. The sequenced sample was blood, either unsorted or a sorted T cell fraction (not recorded which). The sequence came from a female donor with ankylosing spondylitis or in good health (not recorded which). This chain's CDR3 is CASSYSYILAGENEQFF. The CDR3 DNA reads as TGTGCCAGCAGTTACTCCTATATTTTAGCGGGAGAAAATGAGCAGTTCTTC.